These 26 T cell receptor beta chains were all obtained from the same sample, sequenced in a study of T cell repertoires in Merkel cell carcinoma. The table came from immunoSEQ multiplex PCR; TCRdb's copy has only in-frame clones and leaves some out. The sample lists 13,000 to 15,000 clones, 76% occurring once. Sequenced sample: tumor tissue. These receptors were taken from an adult with Merkel cell carcinoma.

J is TRBJ2-1 and V is TRBV9; D is perhaps TRBD1 or TRBD2 (5 bases each). The germline gives CDR1 SGDLS, CDR2 YYNGEE. The CDR3 loop spans 13 amino acids. V was clipped by 2 bases and J by 10 bases, with 13 bases between them. For the CDR3, the DNA is TGTGCCAGCAGCGTGGGACCCCAGGCAGAGCAGTTCTTC. Its protein product is CASSVGPQAEQFF.

The rearrangement uses TRBV14 and TRBJ2-1, with TRBD2 matching over 16 bases. J was trimmed by 9 bases and V by 5 bases; bases with no gene match: 13. The CDR3 length is 18 residues. From germline, CDR1 is SGHDN and CDR2 FVKESK. CDR3 loop: CASSLIPGLAGGPGEQFF. CDR3 in DNA: TGTGCCAGCAGCTTGATACCGGGACTAGCGGGGGGGCCCGGTGAGCAGTTCTTC.

V is TRBV18 and J is TRBJ2-5, with 8 bases aligning to TRBD1. J lost 7 bases, V lost 5 bases, and 3 bases had no gene match. The CDR3 is 12 amino acids. Germline values: CDR1 KGHSH, CDR2 LQKENI. This chain's CDR3 is CASSADRGTQYF. The CDR3 nucleotides are TGTGCCAGCTCAGCAGACAGGGGGACCCAGTACTTC.

This chain joins TRBV27 and TRBJ1-1, with TRBD1 as a possible D gene (5 bases). CDR3 length: 15 residues. Deletions cut 5 bases from V and 1 base from J, with 14 bases between. Germline V CDR1 and CDR2: MNHEY, SMNVEV (reference sequence). The CDR3 is CASSLGAPGNTEAFF. As DNA, the CDR3 is TGTGCCAGCAGTCTCGGGGCGCCGGGGAACACTGAAGCTTTCTTT.

The CDR3 nucleotides are TGTGCCAGCAGCATCCGGGGGGTAGGCCAAGAGACCCAGTACTTC. It specifies CASSIRGVGQETQYF. The V gene is TRBV9, the J gene TRBJ2-5; 7 bases map to TRBD2. The CDR3 is made up of 15 amino acids. Per the germline V gene, CDR1 is SGDLS and CDR2 is YYNGEE. V dropped 4 bases and J dropped 1; count of bases not matched to a gene: 7. Variable domain in full (rest from reference TRBV9 and TRBJ2-5): DSGVTQTPKHLITATGQRVTLRCSPRSGDLSVYWYQQSLDQGLQFLIQYYNGEERAKGNILERFSAQQFPDLHSELNLSSLELGDSALYFCASSIRGVGQETQYFGPGTRLLVL.

The chain carries TRBV7-2 and TRBJ1-3; D is undetermined. This CDR3 has 13 residues. Germline CDR1 SGHTA, CDR2 FQGNSA. V lost 4 bases to trimming and J lost 2 bases, with 6 bases between them. In DNA form, the CDR3 reads TGTGCCAGCAGCTCCGGCCCTGGAAACACCATATATTTT. Translating gives CASSSGPGNTIYF.

This rearrangement joins TRBV19 to TRBJ1-1; a weak D match, TRBD1 (6 bases). V dropped 9 bases and J dropped 4 bases, with 21 bases sitting between them. Germline CDR1 and CDR2: LNHDA and SQIVND (reference sequence). This CDR3 has 15 residues. The CDR3 nucleotides are TGTGCCAGCGGGGGGCCCTCGGGTGGGAGCACTGAAGCTTTCTTT. It translates to CASGGPSGGSTEAFF.

V gene TRBV2 combines with J gene TRBJ1-4; unclear D gene. The V gene lost 6 bases and the J gene lost 0 bases, with 8 bases spanning the gap. CDR1 is SNHLY, CDR2 FYNNEI, per germline. This CDR3 spans 14 amino acids. The CDR3 DNA reads as TGTGCCAGCAGAAGGACCTCAACTAATGAAAAACTGTTTTTT. This codes for CASRRTSTNEKLFF.

The chain is built from TRBV27 and TRBJ1-3; 7 bases line up with TRBD1. Germline loops: CDR1 MNHEY, CDR2 SMNVEV (reference sequence). With 6 bases clipped from V and 0 bases from J, the junction kept 8 bases outside the gene matches. The CDR3 consists of 16 residues. The CDR3 region has the DNA TGTGCCAGCAGCAAAAGGGGACAGATCTCTGGAAACACCATATATTTT. Its protein is CASSKRGQISGNTIYF.

The rearrangement joins TRBV5-8 to TRBJ1-1, with D possibly being TRBD1 (5 bases). Germline V gives CDR1 SGHTS, CDR2 YDEGEE. This CDR3 contains 15 residues. Between the trimmed V and J ends, which lost 0 bases and 0 bases, there was a span of 9 bases. The CDR3 DNA follows: TGTGCCAGCAGCTTGGATCCAGGGCTGAACACTGAAGCTTTCTTT. Its protein is CASSLDPGLNTEAFF.

This chain joins TRBV7-2 and TRBJ1-1; D remains ambiguous. CDR1 is SGHTA and CDR2 is FQGNSA in the germline V gene. Trimming pared 5 bases from V and 3 bases from J, leaving 10 bases between. The CDR3 is 13 residues long. The CDR3 DNA is TGTGCCAGCAGCCCACAGTTTGACACTGAAGCTTTCTTT. Translated, it gives CASSPQFDTEAFF.

The count of this clone is one. J is TRBJ2-7 and V is TRBV7-2; D remains ambiguous. From germline, CDR1 is SGHTA and CDR2 FQGNSA. The CDR3 loop spans 14 amino acids. V lost 0 bases to trimming and J lost 3 bases, with 9 bases between them. CDR3 DNA: TGTGCCAGCAGCTTAGCAGTGAGAGTCTACGAGCAGTACTTC. Residues: CASSLAVRVYEQYF.

This chain uses TRBV6-2 or TRBV6-3 with TRBJ2-3; D perhaps matches TRBD2 (6 bases). CDR1 and CDR2 from the germline V gene are MNHEY and SVGEGT. This CDR3 has 15 residues. Trimming stripped 1 base from V and 11 bases from J, with 19 bases between. The CDR3 protein is CASSYYRPALGGQYF. CDR3 bases: TGTGCCAGCAGTTACTACAGGCCAGCACTGGGGGGGCAGTATTTT.

The chain is built from TRBV5-4 and TRBJ2-3; 10 positions match TRBD1. The CDR3 extends over 17 amino acids. Trimming took 2 bases from V and 1 from J; bases not matched to a gene: 7. CDR1 SGHNT and CDR2 YYREEE come from the germline V gene (reference sequence). The CDR3 DNA follows: TGTGCCAGCAGCTTCCCGACAGGGGGCATCGGCACAGATACGCAGTATTTT. It encodes CASSFPTGGIGTDTQYF.

The chain joins TRBV7-3 to TRBJ2-3; D perhaps matches TRBD1 (7 bases). The CDR3 spans 14 residues. CDR1 SGHTA and CDR2 FQGTGA come from the germline V gene. The V and J ends lost 5 bases and 3 bases respectively, with 12 bases between them. CDR3 region: CASSPAGGTDTQYF. DNA for the CDR3: TGTGCCAGCAGCCCAGCAGGGGGGACAGATACGCAGTATTTT.

The rearrangement joins TRBV9 to TRBJ1-1, with 7 bases aligning to TRBD1. The CDR3 is 14 amino acids. In germline, CDR1 is SGDLS, CDR2 YYNGEE. V was pared by 4 bases and J by 1 base, with 4 bases of the junction left unmatched. CDR3 in amino acids: CASSPRTGNTEAFF. CDR3 DNA: TGTGCCAGCAGCCCAAGGACAGGGAACACTGAAGCTTTCTTT.

The V call is TRBV7-9, the J call TRBJ2-1; TRBD1 matches 9 bases. Germline CDR1 reads SEHNR; CDR2 reads FQNEAQ (reference sequence). V shed 5 bases, J shed 5 bases, and the junction held 7 bases outside the gene matches. This CDR3 spans 15 amino acids. CDR3 nucleotides: TGTGCCAGCAGCCCAAGGGGGGACAGGGACAATGAGCAGTTCTTC. Encoded protein: CASSPRGDRDNEQFF.

This chain uses TRBV24-1 with TRBJ1-4; unclear D gene. The CDR3 consists of 12 residues. The V gene's germline CDR1 is KGHDR and CDR2 SFDVKD. V lost 2 bases to trimming and J lost 13 bases, with 10 bases between them. CDR3 nucleotide sequence: TGTGCCACCAGTGATTCGGGAAACAGACTGTTTTTT. Its protein is CATSDSGNRLFF.

This chain links TRBV10-3 with TRBJ1-1, with TRBD1 identical over 9 bases. Germline V lookup: CDR1 ENHRY, CDR2 SYGVKD. This CDR3 is 13 amino acids long. The ends lost 6 bases at V and 3 bases at J; junction bases unmatched: 2. CDR3 in DNA: TGTGCCATCAGCAGACAGGGGGACACTGAAGCTTTCTTT. It encodes CAISRQGDTEAFF.

The chain employs TRBV5-4 and TRBJ2-2; D possibly uses TRBD1 or TRBD2 (6 bases each). Germline V gene lookup returns CDR1 SGHNT and CDR2 YYREEE (reference sequence). The CDR3 is 16 residues long. The V end was cut by 4 bases, the J end by 3 bases, with 16 bases between. As DNA, the CDR3 is TGTGCCAGCAGCCCTGGATCGAGGGGGGACACCGGGGAGCTGTTTTTT. Translated: CASSPGSRGDTGELFF.

This rearrangement joins TRBV19 to TRBJ1-1; the D gene is possibly TRBD1 (6 bases). Trimming removed 6 bases at V and 6 bases at J, with 14 bases between. The CDR3 spans 13 residues. The germline gives CDR1 LNHDA, CDR2 SQIVND (reference sequence). The CDR3 here is CASRSQGSAEAFF. DNA of the CDR3: TGTGCCAGTAGATCACAGGGAAGCGCTGAAGCTTTCTTT. Drawing the rest from reference TRBV19 and TRBJ1-1, the complete variable domain is DGGITQSPKYLFRKEGQNVTLSCEQNLNHDAMYWYRQDPGQGLRLIYYSQIVNDFQKGDIAEGYSVSREKKESFPLTVTSAQKNPTAFYLCASRSQGSAEAFFGQGTRLTVV.

The rearrangement uses TRBV5-1 and TRBJ2-7; 10 positions agree with TRBD1. Germline loops: CDR1 SGHRS, CDR2 YFSETQ. The V and J ends lost 4 bases and 3 bases, in that order; junction bases with no gene match: 10. This CDR3 has 16 amino acids. CDR3 bases: TGCGCCAGCAGCGCCTCCCGACAGGGGGCCTTCTACGAGCAGTACTTC. Translation gives CASSASRQGAFYEQYF.

The chain links TRBV2 to TRBJ2-7; D possibly corresponds to TRBD1 (6 bases). This CDR3 has 13 residues. V lost 3 bases and J lost 0, with 6 bases in between. Germline V gives CDR1 SNHLY, CDR2 FYNNEI. CDR3 in amino acids: CASSDRGSYEQYF. The DNA of the CDR3 is TGTGCCAGCAGTGACAGGGGCTCCTACGAGCAGTACTTC. The full variable domain, in which reference TRBV2 and TRBJ2-7 provide the parts outside the CDR3, is EPEVTQTPSHQVTQMGQEVILRCVPISNHLYFYWYRQILGQKVEFLVSFYNNEISEKSEIFDDQFSVERPDGSNFTLKIRSTKLEDSAMYFCASSDRGSYEQYFGPGTRLTVT.

This clone appeared once. J is TRBJ2-7 and V is TRBV27, with D maybe TRBD1 (6 bases). Germline lookup yields CDR1 MNHEY and CDR2 SMNVEV (reference sequence). Trimming shortened V by 2 bases and J by 6 bases, and 14 bases separated the two germline ends. The CDR3 has 14 residues. Here the CDR3 DNA reads TGTGCCAGCAGTTTAATACAGGGAAAGGGCGAGCAGTACTTC. Its protein product is CASSLIQGKGEQYF.

This rearrangement joins TRBV27 to TRBJ1-6; no reliable D call. The ends were cut back, 2 bases at V and 10 bases at J, with 12 bases in the middle. Per germline, CDR1 MNHEY and CDR2 SMNVEV (reference sequence). The CDR3 contains 14 residues. The CDR3: CASSLALSGSPLHF. The CDR3 nucleotides read TGTGCCAGCAGTTTAGCCCTTTCGGGGTCACCCCTCCACTTT.

The chain combines TRBV28 with TRBJ1-2; 9 bases align to TRBD1. This CDR3 is built from 15 residues. The trim removed 7 bases at V and 6 bases at J, leaving 12 bases unmatched. Looked up from germline, CDR1 is MDHEN and CDR2 is SYDVKM. CDR3 protein: CASTLGGTGHDGYTF. CDR3 DNA sequence: TGTGCCAGCACCTTGGGCGGGACAGGGCACGATGGCTACACCTTC.